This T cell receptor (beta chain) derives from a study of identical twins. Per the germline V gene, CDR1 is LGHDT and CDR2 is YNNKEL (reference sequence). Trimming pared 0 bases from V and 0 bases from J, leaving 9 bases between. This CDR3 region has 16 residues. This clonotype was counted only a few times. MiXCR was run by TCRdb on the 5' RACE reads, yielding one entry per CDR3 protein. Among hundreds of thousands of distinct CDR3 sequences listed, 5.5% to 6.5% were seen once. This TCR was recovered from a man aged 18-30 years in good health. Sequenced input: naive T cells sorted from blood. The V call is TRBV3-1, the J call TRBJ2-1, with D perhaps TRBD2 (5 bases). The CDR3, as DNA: TGTGCCAGCAGCCAAGAGGACTGGAGCTCCTACAATGAGCAGTTCTTC. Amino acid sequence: CASSQEDWSSYNEQFF.